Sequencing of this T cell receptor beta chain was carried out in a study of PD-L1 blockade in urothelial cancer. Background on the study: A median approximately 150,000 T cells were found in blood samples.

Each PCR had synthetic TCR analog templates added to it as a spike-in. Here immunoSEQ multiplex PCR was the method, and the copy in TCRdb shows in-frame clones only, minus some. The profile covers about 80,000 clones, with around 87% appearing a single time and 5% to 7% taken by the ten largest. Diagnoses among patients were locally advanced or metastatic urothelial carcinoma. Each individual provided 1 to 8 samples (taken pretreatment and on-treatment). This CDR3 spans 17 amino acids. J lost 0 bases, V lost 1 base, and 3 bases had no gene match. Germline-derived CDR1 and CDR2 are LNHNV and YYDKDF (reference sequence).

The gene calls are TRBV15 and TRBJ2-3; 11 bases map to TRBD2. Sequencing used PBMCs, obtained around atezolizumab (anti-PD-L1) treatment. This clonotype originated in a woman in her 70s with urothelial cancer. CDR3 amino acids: CATSRGGLAGSTDTQYF. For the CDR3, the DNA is TGTGCCACCAGCAGAGGCGGACTAGCGGGCAGCACAGATACGCAGTATTTT.